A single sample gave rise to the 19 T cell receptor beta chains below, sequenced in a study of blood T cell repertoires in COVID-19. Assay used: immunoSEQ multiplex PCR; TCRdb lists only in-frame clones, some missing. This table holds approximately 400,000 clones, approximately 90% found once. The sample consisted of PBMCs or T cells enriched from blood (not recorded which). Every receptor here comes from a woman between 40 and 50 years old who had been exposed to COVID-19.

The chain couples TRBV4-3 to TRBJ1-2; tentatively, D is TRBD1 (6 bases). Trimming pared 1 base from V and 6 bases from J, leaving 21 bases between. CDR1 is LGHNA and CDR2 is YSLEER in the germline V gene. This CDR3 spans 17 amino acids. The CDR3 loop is CASSQAAAMRQGNGYTF. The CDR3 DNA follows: TGCGCCAGCAGCCAAGCCGCGGCGATGCGTCAGGGGAATGGCTACACCTTC.

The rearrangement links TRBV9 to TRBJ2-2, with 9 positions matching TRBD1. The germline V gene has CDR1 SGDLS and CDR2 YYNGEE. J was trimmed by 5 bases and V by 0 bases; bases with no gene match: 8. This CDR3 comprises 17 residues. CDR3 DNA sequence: TGTGCCAGCAGCGTAGGCATAGGGACAGGGACAACCGGGGAGCTGTTTTTT. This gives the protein CASSVGIGTGTTGELFF.

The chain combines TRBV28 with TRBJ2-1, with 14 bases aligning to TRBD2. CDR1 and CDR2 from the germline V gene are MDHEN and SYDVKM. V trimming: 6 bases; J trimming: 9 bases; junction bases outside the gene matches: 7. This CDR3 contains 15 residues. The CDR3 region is CASRLTSGRAGEQFF. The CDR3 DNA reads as TGTGCCAGCAGGTTGACTAGCGGGAGGGCCGGTGAGCAGTTCTTC.

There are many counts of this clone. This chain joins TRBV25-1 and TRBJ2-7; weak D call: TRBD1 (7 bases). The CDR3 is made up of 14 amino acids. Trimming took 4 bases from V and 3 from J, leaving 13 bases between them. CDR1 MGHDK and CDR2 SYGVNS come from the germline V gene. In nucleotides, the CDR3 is TGTGCCAGCAGTGCCGCGGGACAGATCTACGAGCAGTACTTC. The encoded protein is CASSAAGQIYEQYF.

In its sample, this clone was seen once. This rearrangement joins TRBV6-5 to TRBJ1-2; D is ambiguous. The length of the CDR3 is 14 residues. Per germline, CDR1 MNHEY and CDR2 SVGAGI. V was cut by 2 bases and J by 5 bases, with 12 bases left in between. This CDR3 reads CASSYGPPKYGYTF. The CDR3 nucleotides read TGTGCCAGCAGTTACGGGCCTCCAAAATATGGCTACACCTTC.

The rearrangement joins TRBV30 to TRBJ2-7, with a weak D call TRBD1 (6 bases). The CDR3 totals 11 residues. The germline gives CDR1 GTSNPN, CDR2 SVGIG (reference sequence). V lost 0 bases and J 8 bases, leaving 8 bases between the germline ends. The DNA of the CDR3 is TGTGCCTGGAGTGTAGGACAGAAGCAGTACTTC. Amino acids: CAWSVGQKQYF.

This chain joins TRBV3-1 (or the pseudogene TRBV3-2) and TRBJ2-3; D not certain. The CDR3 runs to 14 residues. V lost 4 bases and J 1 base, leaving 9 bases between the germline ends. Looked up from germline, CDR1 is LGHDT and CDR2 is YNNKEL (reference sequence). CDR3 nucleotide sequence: TGTGCCAGCAGCCCCCGTCGGGGCACAGATACGCAGTATTTT. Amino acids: CASSPRRGTDTQYF.

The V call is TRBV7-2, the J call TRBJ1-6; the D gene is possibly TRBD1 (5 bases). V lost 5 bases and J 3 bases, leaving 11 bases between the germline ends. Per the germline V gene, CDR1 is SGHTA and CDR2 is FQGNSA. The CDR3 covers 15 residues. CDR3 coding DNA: TGTGCCAGCAGCGCGCCGGGGGGCTATAATTCACCCCTCCACTTT. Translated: CASSAPGGYNSPLHF.

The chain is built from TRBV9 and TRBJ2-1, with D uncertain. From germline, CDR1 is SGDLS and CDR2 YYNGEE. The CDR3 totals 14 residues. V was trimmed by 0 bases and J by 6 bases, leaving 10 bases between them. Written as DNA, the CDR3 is TGTGCCAGCAGCGTAGGAAGCGTCCGCAATGAGCAGTTCTTC. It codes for CASSVGSVRNEQFF.

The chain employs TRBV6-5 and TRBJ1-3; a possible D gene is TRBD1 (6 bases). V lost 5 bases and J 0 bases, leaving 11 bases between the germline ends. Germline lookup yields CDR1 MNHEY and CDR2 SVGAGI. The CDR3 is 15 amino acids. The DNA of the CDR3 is TGTGCCAGCAGTATTACAGGGAGCTCTGGAAACACCATATATTTT. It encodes CASSITGSSGNTIYF.

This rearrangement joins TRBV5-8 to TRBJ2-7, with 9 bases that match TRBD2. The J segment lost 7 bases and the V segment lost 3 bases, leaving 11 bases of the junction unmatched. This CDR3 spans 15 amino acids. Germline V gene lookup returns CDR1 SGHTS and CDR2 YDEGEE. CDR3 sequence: CASSSTGLAAREQYF. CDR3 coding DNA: TGTGCCAGCAGCTCGACGGGACTAGCAGCGAGGGAGCAGTACTTC.

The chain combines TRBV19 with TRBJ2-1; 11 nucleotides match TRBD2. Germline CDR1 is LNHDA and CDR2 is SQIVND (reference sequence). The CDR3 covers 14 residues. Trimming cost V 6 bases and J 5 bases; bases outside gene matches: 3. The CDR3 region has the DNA TGTGCCAGTAGGCGACTAGCGGGACACAATGAGCAGTTCTTC. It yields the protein CASRRLAGHNEQFF.

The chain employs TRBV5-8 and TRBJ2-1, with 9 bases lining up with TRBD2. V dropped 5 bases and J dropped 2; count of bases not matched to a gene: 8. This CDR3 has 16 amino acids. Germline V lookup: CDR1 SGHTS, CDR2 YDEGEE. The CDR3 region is CASSFTSGPTYNEQFF. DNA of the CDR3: TGTGCCAGCAGTTTTACTAGCGGGCCAACCTACAATGAGCAGTTCTTC.

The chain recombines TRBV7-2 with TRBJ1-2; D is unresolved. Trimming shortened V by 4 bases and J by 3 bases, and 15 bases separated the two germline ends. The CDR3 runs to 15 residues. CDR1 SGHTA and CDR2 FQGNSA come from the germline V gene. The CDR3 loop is CASSSREARYYGYTF. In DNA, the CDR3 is TGTGCCAGCAGCTCCCGGGAGGCGCGCTACTATGGCTACACCTTC.

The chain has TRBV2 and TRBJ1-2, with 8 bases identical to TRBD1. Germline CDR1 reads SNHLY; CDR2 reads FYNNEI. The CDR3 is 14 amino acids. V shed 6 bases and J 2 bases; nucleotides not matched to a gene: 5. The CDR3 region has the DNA TGTGCCAGCAGCCAGACAGGGGCCAACTATGGCTACACCTTC. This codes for CASSQTGANYGYTF.

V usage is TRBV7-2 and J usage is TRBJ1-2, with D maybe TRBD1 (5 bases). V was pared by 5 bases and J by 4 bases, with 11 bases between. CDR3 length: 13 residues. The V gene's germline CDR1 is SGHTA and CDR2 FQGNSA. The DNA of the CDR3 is TGTGCCAGCAGCCCCGGGGGACGCTATGGCTACACCTTC. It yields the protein CASSPGGRYGYTF.

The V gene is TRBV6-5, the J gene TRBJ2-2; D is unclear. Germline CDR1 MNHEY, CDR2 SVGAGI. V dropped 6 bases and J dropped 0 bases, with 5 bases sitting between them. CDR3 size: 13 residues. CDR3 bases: TGTGCCAGCAGAGACTCGAACACCGGGGAGCTGTTTTTT. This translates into CASRDSNTGELFF.

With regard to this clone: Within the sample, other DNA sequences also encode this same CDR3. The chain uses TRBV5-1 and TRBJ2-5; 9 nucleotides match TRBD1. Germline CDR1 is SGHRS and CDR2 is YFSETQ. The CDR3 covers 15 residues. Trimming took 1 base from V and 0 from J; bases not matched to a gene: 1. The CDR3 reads CASSLTGGNQETQYF. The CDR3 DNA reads TGCGCCAGCAGCTTGACAGGGGGCAACCAAGAGACCCAGTACTTC.

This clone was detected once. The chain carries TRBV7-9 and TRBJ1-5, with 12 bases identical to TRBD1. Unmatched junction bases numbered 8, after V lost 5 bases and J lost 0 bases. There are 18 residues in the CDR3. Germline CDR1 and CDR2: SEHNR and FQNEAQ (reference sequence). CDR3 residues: CASSGGGQGAYSNQPQHF. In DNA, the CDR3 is TGTGCCAGCAGCGGAGGGGGACAGGGGGCATATAGCAATCAGCCCCAGCATTTT.